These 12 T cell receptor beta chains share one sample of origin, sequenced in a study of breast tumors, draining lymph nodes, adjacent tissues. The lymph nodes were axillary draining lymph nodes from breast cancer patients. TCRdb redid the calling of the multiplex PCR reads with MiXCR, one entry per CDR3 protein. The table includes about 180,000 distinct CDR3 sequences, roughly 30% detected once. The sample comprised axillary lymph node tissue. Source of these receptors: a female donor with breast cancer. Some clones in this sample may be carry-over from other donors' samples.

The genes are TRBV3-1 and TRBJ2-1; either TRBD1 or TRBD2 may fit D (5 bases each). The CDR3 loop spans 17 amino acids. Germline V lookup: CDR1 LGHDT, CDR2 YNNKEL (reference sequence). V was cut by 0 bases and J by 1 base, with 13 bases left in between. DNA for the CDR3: TGTGCCAGCAGCCAAGATTTGGGGGTCCTATCCTACAATGAGCAGTTCTTC. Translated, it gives CASSQDLGVLSYNEQFF.

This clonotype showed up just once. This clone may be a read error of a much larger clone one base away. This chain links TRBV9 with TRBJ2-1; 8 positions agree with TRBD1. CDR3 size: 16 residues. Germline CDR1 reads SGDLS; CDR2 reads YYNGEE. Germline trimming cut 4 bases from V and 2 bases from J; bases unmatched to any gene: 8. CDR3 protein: CASSPRTGSAYNEQFF. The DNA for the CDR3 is TGTGCCAGCAGCCCCAGGACAGGGTCTGCCTACAATGAGCAGTTCTTC.

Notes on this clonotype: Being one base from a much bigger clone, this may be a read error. Here the CDR3 DNA reads TGCAGTGCTAGAGAGACCCGGACAGGCAGCTCCTATAGTTCACCCCTCCACTTT. Amino acid sequence: CSARETRTGSSYSSPLHF. The chain has TRBV20-1 and TRBJ1-6; TRBD1 aligns across 7 bases. The CDR3 runs 18 residues. Germline V gene data show CDR1 as DFQATT and CDR2 as SNEGSKA (reference sequence).

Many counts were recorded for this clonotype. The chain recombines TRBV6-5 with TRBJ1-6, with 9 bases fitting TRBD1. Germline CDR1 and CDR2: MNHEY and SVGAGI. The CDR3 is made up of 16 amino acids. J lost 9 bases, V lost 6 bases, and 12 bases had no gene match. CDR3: CASRPREGTGRSPLHF. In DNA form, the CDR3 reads TGTGCCAGCAGACCTCGTGAGGGGACAGGGCGTTCACCCCTCCACTTT.

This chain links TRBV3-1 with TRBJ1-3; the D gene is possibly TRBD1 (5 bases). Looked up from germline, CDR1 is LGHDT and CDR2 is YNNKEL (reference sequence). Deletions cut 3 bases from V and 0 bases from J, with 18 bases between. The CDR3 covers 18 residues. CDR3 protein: CASSHSTGSLNSGNTIYF. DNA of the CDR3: TGTGCCAGCAGCCACTCCACAGGAAGTCTGAACTCTGGAAACACCATATATTTT.

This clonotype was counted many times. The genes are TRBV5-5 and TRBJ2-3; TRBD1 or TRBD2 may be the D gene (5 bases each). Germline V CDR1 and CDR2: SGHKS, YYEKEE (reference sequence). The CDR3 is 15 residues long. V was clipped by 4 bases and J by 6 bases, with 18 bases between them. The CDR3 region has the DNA TGTGCCAGCAGCGATCCAGGGACGGGGTTGGATACGCAGTATTTT. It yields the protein CASSDPGTGLDTQYF.

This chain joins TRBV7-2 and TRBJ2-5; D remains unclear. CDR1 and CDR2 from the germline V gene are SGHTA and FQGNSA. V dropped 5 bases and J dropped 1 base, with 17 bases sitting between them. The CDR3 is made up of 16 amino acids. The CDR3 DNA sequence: TGTGCCAGCAGCCCCCCTAAGGCGCAGACCCAAGAGACCCAGTACTTC. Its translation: CASSPPKAQTQETQYF.

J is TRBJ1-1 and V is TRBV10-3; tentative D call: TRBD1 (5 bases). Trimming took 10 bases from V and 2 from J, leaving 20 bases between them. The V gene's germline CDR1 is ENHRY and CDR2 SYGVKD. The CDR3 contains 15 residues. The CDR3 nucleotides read TGTGCCAGCAGCCCGACAGAATATTTCAACACTGAAGCTTTCTTT. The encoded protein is CASSPTEYFNTEAFF.

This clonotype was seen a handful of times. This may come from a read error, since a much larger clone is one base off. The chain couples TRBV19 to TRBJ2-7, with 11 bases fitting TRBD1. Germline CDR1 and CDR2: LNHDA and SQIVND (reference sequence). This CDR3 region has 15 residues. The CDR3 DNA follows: TGTGCCGGTAGCACCTCCGGGACAGGGGGCTACGAGCAGTACTTC. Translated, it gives CAGSTSGTGGYEQYF.

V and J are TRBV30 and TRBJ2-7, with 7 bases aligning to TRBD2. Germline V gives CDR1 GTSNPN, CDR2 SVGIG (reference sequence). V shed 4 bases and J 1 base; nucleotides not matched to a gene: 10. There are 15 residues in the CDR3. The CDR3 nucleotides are TGTGCCTGGAACGGCCGGTCTAGCGGTTCCTACGAGCAGTACTTC. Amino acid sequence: CAWNGRSSGSYEQYF. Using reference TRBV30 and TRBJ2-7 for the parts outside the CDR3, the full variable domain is SQTIHQWPATLVQPVGSPLSLECTVEGTSNPNLYWYRQAAGRGLQLLFYSVGIGQISSEVPQNLSASRPQDRQFILSSKKLLLSDSGFYLCAWNGRSSGSYEQYFGPGTRLTVT.

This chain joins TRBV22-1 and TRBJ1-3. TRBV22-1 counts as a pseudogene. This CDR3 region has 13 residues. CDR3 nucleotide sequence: TGTCCTGGGAGGTGGTGCTCTGGAAACACCATATATTTT. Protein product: CPGRWCSGNTIYF.

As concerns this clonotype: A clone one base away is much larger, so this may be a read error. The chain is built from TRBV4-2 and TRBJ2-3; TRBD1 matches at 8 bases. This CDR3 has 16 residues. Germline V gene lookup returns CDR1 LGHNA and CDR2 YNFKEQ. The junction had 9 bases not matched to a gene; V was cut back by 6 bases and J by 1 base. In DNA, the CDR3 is TGTGCCAGCAGGCAATCCCAGGGGGCCGGCACAGATACGCAGTATTTT. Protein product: CASRQSQGAGTDTQYF.